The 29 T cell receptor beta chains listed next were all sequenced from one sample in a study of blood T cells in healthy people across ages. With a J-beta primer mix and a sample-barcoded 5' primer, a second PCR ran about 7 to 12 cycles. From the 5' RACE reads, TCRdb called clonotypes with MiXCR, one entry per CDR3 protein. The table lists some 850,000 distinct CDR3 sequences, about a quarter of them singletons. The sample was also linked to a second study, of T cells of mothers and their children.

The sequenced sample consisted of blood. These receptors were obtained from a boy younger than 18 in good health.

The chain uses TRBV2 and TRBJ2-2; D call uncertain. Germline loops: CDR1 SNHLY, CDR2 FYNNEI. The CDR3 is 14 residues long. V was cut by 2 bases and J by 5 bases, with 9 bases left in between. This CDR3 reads CASSEMASTGELFF. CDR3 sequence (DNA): TGTGCCAGCAGTGAAATGGCTTCTACCGGGGAGCTGTTTTTT.

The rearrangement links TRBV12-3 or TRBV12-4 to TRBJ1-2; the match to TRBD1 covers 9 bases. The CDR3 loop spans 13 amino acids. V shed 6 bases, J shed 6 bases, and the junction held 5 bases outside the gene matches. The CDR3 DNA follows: TGTGCCAGCAGAGTGACAGGGGGGCATGGCTACACCTTC. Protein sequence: CASRVTGGHGYTF.

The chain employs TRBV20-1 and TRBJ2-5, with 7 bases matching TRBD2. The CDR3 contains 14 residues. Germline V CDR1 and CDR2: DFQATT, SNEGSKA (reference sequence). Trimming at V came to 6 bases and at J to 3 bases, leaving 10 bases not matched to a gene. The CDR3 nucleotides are TGCAGTGCCAAGGGAGCGGGGTGGAAAGAGACCCAGTACTTC. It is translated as CSAKGAGWKETQYF.

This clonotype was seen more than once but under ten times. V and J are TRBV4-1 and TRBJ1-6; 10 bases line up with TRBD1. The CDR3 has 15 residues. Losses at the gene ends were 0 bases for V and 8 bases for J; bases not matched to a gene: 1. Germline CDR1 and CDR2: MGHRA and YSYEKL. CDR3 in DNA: TGCGCCAGCAGCCAAGAAGGGACAGGGGATTCACCCCTCCACTTT. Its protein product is CASSQEGTGDSPLHF.

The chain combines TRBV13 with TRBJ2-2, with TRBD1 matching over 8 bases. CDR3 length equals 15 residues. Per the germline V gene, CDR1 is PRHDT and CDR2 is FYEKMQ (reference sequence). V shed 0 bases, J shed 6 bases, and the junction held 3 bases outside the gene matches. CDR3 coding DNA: TGTGCCAGCAGCTTAGGGGACAGGGACGCCGGGGAGCTGTTTTTT. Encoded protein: CASSLGDRDAGELFF.

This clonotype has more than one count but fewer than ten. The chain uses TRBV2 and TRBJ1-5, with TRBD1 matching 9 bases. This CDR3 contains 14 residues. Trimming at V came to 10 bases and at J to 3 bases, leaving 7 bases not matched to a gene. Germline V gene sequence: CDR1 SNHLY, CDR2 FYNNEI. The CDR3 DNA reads TGTGCCACCGCGGACAGGGGATACAATCAGCCCCAGCATTTT. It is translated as CATADRGYNQPQHF.

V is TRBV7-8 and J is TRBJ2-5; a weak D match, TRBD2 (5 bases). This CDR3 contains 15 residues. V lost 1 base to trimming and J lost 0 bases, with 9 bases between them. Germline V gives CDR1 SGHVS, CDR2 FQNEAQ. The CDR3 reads CASSLGRENQETQYF. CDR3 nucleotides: TGTGCCAGCAGCTTAGGACGGGAAAACCAAGAGACCCAGTACTTC.

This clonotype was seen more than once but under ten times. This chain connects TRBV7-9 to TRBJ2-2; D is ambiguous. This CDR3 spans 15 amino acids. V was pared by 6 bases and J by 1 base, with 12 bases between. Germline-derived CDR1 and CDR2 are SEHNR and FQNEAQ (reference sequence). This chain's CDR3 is CASRPGRRNTGELFF. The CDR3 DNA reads TGTGCCAGCAGGCCAGGCCGCAGGAACACCGGGGAGCTGTTTTTT.

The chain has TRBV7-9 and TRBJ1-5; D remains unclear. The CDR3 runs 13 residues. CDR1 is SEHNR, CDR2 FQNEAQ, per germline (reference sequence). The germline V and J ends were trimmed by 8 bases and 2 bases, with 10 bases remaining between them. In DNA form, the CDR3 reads TGTGCCAGCGGAGTCTTCGGCAATCAGCCCCAGCATTTT. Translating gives CASGVFGNQPQHF. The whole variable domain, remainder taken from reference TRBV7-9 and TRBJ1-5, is DTGVSQNPRHKITKRGQNVTFRCDPISEHNRLYWYRQTLGQGPEFLTYFQNEAQLEKSRLLSDRFSAERPKGSFSTLEIQRTEQGDSAMYLCASGVFGNQPQHFGDGTRLSIL.

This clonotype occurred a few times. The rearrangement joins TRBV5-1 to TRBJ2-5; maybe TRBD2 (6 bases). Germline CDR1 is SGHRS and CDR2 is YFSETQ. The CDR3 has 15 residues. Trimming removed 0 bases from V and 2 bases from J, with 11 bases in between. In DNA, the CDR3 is TGCGCCAGCAGCTTGGGCGGGACTCATCAAGAGACCCAGTACTTC. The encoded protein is CASSLGGTHQETQYF.

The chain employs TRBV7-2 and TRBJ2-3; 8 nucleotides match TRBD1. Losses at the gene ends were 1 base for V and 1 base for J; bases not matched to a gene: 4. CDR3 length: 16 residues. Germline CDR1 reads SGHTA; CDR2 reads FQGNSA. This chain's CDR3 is CASSLVGTGGTDTQYF. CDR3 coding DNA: TGTGCCAGCAGCTTAGTGGGGACAGGAGGCACAGATACGCAGTATTTT.

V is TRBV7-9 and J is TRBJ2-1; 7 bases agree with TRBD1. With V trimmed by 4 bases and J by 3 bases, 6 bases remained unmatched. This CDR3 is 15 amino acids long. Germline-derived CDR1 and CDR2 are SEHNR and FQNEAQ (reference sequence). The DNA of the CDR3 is TGTGCCAGCAGCTCGACAGGGTCCCACTACAATGAGCAGTTCTTC. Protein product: CASSSTGSHYNEQFF.

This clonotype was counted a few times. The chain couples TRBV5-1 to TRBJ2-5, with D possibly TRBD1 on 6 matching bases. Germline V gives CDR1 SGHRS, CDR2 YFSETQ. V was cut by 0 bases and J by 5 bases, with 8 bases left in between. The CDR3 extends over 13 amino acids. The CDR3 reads CASSLGQDETQYF. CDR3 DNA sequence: TGCGCCAGCAGCTTGGGACAGGACGAGACCCAGTACTTC.

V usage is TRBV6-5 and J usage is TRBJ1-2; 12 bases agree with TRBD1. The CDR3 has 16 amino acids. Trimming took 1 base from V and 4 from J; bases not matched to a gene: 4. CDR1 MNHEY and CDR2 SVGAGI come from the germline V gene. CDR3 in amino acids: CASSYLGTGGPYGYTF. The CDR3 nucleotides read TGTGCCAGCAGTTACTTGGGGACAGGGGGCCCCTATGGCTACACCTTC.

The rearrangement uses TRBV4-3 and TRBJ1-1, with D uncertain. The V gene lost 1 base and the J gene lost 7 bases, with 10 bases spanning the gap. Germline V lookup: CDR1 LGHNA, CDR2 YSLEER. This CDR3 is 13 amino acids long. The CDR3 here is CASSQVDWDEAFF. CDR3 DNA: TGCGCCAGCAGCCAAGTGGACTGGGATGAAGCTTTCTTT.

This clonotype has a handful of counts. The CDR3 loop reads CASSHKDSSQPYEQYF. In nucleotides, the CDR3 is TGCGCCAGCAGCCACAAGGACAGTAGTCAACCCTACGAGCAGTACTTC. The chain joins TRBV4-1 to TRBJ2-7; a possible D gene is TRBD1 (6 bases). Germline V CDR1 and CDR2: MGHRA, YSYEKL. V shed 3 bases and J shed 2 bases, with 17 bases lying between them. The CDR3 runs 16 residues.

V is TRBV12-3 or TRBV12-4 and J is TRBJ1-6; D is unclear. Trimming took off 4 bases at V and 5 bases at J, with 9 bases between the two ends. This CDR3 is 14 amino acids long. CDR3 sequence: CASSYKADNSPLHF. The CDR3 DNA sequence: TGTGCCAGCAGTTACAAGGCGGATAATTCACCCCTCCACTTT.

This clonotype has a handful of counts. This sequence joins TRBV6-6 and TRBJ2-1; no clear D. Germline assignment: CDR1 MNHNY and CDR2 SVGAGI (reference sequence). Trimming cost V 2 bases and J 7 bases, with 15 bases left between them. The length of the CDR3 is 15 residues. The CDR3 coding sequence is TGTGCCAGCAGTTACGGCCTACCCAGTAGGAATGAGCAGTTCTTC. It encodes CASSYGLPSRNEQFF.

DNA of the CDR3: TGTGCCAGCAGTTACAGGGGTAAGAGGAACGAGCAGTACTTC. Translation gives CASSYRGKRNEQYF. This chain uses TRBV6-5 with TRBJ2-7, with D perhaps TRBD1 (5 bases). CDR1 and CDR2 from the germline V gene are MNHEY and SVGAGI. V was shortened by 2 bases and J by 5 bases, with 13 bases between the two germline ends. CDR3 length: 14 amino acids.

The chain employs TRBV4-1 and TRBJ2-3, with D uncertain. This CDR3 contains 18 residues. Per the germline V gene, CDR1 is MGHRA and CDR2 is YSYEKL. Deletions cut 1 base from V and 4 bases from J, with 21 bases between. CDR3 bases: TGCGCCAGCAGCCAAGTTCTCCGGAGAAGTCACCCCCCAGATACGCAGTATTTT. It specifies CASSQVLRRSHPPDTQYF.

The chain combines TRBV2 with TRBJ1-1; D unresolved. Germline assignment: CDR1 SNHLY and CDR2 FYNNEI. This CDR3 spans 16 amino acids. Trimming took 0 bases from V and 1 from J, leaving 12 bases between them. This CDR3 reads CASSEAGWPKNTEAFF. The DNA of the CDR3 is TGTGCCAGCAGTGAAGCTGGCTGGCCCAAGAACACTGAAGCTTTCTTT.

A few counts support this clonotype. CDR3 bases: TGTGCCAGCAGCTTAGCGGGGCCGCTGCAGCCCCAGCATTTT. Translated, it gives CASSLAGPLQPQHF. This sequence joins TRBV11-2 and TRBJ1-5, with D possibly being TRBD1 (5 bases). The CDR3 runs to 14 residues. CDR1 and CDR2 (germline): SGHAT, FQNNGV. Trimming took 1 base from V and 7 from J, leaving 11 bases between them.

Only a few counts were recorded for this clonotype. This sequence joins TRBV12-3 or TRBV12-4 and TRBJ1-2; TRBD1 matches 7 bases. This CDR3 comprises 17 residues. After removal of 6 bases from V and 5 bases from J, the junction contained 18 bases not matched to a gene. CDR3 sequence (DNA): TGTGCCAGCAGATACCCCCGAGGACGGACAGGCAGTTATGGCTACACCTTC. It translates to CASRYPRGRTGSYGYTF.

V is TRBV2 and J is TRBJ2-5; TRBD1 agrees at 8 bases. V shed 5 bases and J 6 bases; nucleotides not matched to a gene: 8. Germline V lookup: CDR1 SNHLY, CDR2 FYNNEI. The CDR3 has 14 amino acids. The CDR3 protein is CASSPRTGRKTQYF. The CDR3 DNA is TGTGCCAGCAGTCCTAGGACAGGGAGGAAGACCCAGTACTTC.

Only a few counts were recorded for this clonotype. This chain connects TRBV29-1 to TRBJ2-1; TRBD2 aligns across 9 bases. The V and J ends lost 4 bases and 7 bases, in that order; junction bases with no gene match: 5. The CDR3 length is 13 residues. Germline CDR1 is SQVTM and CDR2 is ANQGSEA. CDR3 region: CSVALSGRNEQFF. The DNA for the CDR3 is TGCAGCGTTGCTCTCAGCGGGAGGAATGAGCAGTTCTTC.

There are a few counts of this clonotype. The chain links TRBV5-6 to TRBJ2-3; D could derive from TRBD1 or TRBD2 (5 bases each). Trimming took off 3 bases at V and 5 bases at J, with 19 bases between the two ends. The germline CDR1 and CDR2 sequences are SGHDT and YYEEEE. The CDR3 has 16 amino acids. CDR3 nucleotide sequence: TGTGCCAGCAGCTCCATTTTCCGGGGCGAGGAAGATACGCAGTATTTT. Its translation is CASSSIFRGEEDTQYF.

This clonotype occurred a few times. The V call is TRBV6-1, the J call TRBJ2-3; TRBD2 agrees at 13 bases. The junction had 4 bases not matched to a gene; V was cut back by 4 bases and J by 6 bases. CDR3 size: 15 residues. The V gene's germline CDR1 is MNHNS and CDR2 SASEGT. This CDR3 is CASSAWTSGGDTQYF. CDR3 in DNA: TGTGCCAGCAGTGCTTGGACTAGCGGGGGTGATACGCAGTATTTT.

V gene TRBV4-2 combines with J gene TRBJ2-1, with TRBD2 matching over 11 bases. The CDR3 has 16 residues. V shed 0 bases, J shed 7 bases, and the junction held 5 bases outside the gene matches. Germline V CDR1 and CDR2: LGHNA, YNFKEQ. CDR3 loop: CASSQDLAGGRNEQFF. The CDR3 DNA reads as TGTGCCAGCAGCCAAGATCTAGCGGGGGGTAGAAATGAGCAGTTCTTC.

DNA for the CDR3: TGTGCCAGCAGCCCACTACCGGCGGAAAAACTGTTTTTT. It codes for CASSPLPAEKLFF. J is TRBJ1-4 and V is TRBV7-6; D gene ambiguous. This CDR3 spans 13 amino acids. Germline V gives CDR1 SGHVS, CDR2 FNYEAQ. V lost 5 bases and J lost 8, with 12 bases in between.